This T cell receptor (beta chain) comes out of a study of vaccination effects on CD4 cells after COVID-19. Study in general: Each participant was administered two doses of either the BNT162b2 or the mRNA-1273 vaccine. Study-level points and caveats: From healthy vaccinees, only 1 of 255 vaccine-induced clones also reacted to common cold coronaviruses.

Comments on this clone: Its antigen is not identified.

The germline CDR1 and CDR2 sequences are LNHNV and YYDKDF (reference sequence). Deletions cut 1 base from V and 0 bases from J, with 10 bases between. The CDR3 is 16 residues long. Pools of viral peptides were used by the ViraFEST assay to expand antigen-specific CD4+ T cells ahead of sequencing. Following 10 days of culture, CD4+ T cells were isolated. Each vaccine recipient was nucleocapsid antibody negative and had no prior SARS-CoV-2 infection. Two million PBMC were placed in each well, which was supplemented with 10 IU/ml IL-2 and about 10 ug/ml peptides. Days 3 and 7 saw half the medium replaced with IL-2 medium. The protocol was immunoSEQ multiplex PCR, while the TCRdb copy is restricted to in-frame clones and leaves out a portion. The top ten hold about 10% of the sample, which has 65,000 to 90,000 clones, around 78% seen once.

The clonotype originates from a human donor who received a COVID-19 vaccine. V usage is TRBV15 and J usage is TRBJ1-5; no reliable D call. The sample here was CD4+ T cells from PBMCs cultured with SARS-CoV-2 spike peptides, taken before COVID-19 vaccination. CDR3 region: CATSRVQSYSNQPQHF. The CDR3 bases are TGTGCCACCAGCAGAGTACAGTCGTATAGCAATCAGCCCCAGCATTTT.